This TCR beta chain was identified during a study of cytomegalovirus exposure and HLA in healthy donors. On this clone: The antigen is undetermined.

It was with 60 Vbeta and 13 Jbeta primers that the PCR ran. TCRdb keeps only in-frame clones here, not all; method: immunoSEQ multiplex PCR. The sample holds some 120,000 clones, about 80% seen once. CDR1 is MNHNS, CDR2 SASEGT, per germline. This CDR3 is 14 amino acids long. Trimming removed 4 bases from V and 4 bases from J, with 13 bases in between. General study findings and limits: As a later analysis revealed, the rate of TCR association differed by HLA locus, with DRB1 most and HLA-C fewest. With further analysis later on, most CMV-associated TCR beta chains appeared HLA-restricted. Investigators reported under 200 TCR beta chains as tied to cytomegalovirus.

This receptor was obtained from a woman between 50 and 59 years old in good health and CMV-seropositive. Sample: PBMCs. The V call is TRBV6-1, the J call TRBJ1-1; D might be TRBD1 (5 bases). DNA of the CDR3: TGTGCCAGCAGTGTTCTTCGTGGGGCCACTGAAGCTTTCTTT. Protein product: CASSVLRGATEAFF.